The rows below give T cell receptor beta chains drawn from one sample of a study of blood T cell repertoires in COVID-19. Libraries were prepared by immunoSEQ multiplex PCR; TCRdb keeps only in-frame clonotypes and omits some of them. This sample has approximately 180,000 clones, with nearly 80% found just once. Input material: peripheral blood. Every receptor here comes from a woman between 65 and 79 years old with acute or convalescent COVID-19. The CDR3 runs from the conserved cysteine through the conserved F or W. The D gene is left open where the match is weak. Not every row has a clone size; where given, it reads once, few, many or a size class.

TRBD1 | TRBJ1-4 | TRBV5-1 | - | TGCGCCAGCAGCTCGGGACAGATCGATGAAAAACTGTTTTTT | CASSSGQIDEKLFF
TRBD2 | TRBJ2-1 | TRBV4-1 | - | TGCGCCAGCAGCCAAGGCCTAGCGGGAGTGAATGAGCAGTTCTTC | CASSQGLAGVNEQFF
- | TRBJ2-1 | TRBV19 | - | TGTGCCAGTAGGGCCCGTGAGGGCTCCTACAATGAGCAGTTCTTC | CASRAREGSYNEQFF
- | TRBJ1-4 | TRBV6-5 | - | TGTGCCAGCAGTCAGGGTAATTATGAAAAACTGTTTTTT | CASSQGNYEKLFF
- | TRBJ2-1 | TRBV7-9 | - | TGTGCCAGCAGCCCGTGGGAGAGCTCCTACAATGAGCAGTTCTTC | CASSPWESSYNEQFF
- | TRBJ1-3 | TRBV3-1/TRBV3-2 | - | TGTGCCAGCAGCCAAGAGGGAAGCGGGTGGCACGGAAACACCATATATTTT | CASSQEGSGWHGNTIYF
- | TRBJ1-4 | TRBV6-5 | - | TGTGCCAGCACCTCCGGGTGGTCTAATGAAAAACTGTTTTTT | CASTSGWSNEKLFF
TRBD1 | TRBJ2-2 | TRBV27 | few | TGTGCCAGCAGTTTATTGATCCGGGCAGGGGGCGGTCCTGGGGAGCTGTTTTTT | CASSLLIRAGGGPGELFF
- | TRBJ2-7 | TRBV5-1 | - | TGCGCCAGCAGCTTGGCGTCAACAGGATCCTTCTCCTACGAGCAGTACTTC | CASSLASTGSFSYEQYF
- | TRBJ1-2 | TRBV3-1/TRBV3-2 | - | TGTGCCAGCAGCCAAGATCAGGGATACTATGGCTACACCTTC | CASSQDQGYYGYTF
TRBD1 | TRBJ2-5 | TRBV19 | - | TGTGCCAGTAGCTTCCAGGGGGTTGGGGAGACCCAGTACTTC | CASSFQGVGETQYF
- | TRBJ2-7 | TRBV6-5 | - | TGTGCCAGCAGGCGGGGCAGTCCGGGCTCCTACGAGCAGTACTTC | CASRRGSPGSYEQYF
TRBD2 | TRBJ2-1 | TRBV7-8 | - | TGTGCCAGCAGCTTAGGATATTGGCGGGAGGGAGCGGTCTTC | CASSLGYWREGAVF
TRBD2 | TRBJ2-1 | TRBV3-1/TRBV3-2 | - | TGTGCCAGCAGCTACGCCACTAGCGGGAGGGTTAATGAGCAGTTCTTC | CASSYATSGRVNEQFF
TRBD1 | TRBJ2-5 | TRBV5-1 | - | TGCGCCAGCTCCGGGACAGGGGGCAATCCGGAGACCCAGTACTTC | CASSGTGGNPETQYF
- | TRBJ2-1 | TRBV11-3 | - | TGTGCCAGCAGTCCCGGCGGGAATTACAATGAGCAGTTCTTC | CASSPGGNYNEQFF
- | TRBJ2-3 | TRBV20-1 | few | TGCAGTGCTAGTAGGGGAGATACGCAGTATTTT | CSASRGDTQYF
TRBD1 | TRBJ2-3 | TRBV6-4 | once | TGTGCCAGCAGTGACCAGCCGCAGGGGGCAGATACGCAGTATTTT | CASSDQPQGADTQYF
- | TRBJ2-6 | TRBV24-1 | - | TGTGCCACCGCCGGTCACCACTCTGGGGCCAACGTCCTGACTTTC | CATAGHHSGANVLTF
TRBD2 | TRBJ2-7 | TRBV4-2 | - | TGTGCCAGCAGCCTTGAGACTAGCGGACCGTACGAGCAGTACTTC | CASSLETSGPYEQYF
TRBD1 | TRBJ2-3 | TRBV24-1 | - | TGTGCCACCAGTGAGGGTCACAGGGGATTAGCAGGGGATACGCAGTATTTT | CATSEGHRGLAGDTQYF
- | TRBJ2-7 | TRBV6-6 | - | TGTGCCAGCAGTCCCCGAGGGGGTTTTCTAGTCTCGAGCTCCTACGAGCAGTACTTC | CASSPRGGFLVSSSYEQYF
- | TRBJ2-5 | TRBV7-2 | - | TGTGCCAGCAGCAAACGGACAGGTCGGGGGGAGACCCAGTACTTC | CASSKRTGRGETQYF
- | TRBJ1-6 | TRBV5-1 | once | TGCGCCAGCAGCTTAACTCTCGGCGACAGGCGAAATTCACCCCTCCACTTT | CASSLTLGDRRNSPLHF
TRBD2 | TRBJ2-3 | TRBV6-2/TRBV6-3 | - | TGTGCCAGCAGTTACGTGGCGGGAGCCCTGCGTACAGATACGCAGTATTTT | CASSYVAGALRTDTQYF
TRBD1 | TRBJ1-2 | TRBV5-1 | many | TGCGCCAGCAGCCGGGATGGGACAGCCGCCTATGGCTACACCTTC | CASSRDGTAAYGYTF
TRBD2 | TRBJ2-3 | TRBV11-2 | - | TGTGCCAGCAGCTCCCGAATAGCGGGAGATAGGGCAGATACGCAGTATTTT | CASSSRIAGDRADTQYF
TRBD1 | TRBJ2-7 | TRBV5-1 | - | TGCGCCAGCAGCCAAGGGGGCGGTAACGAGCAGTACTTC | CASSQGGGNEQYF
TRBD1 | TRBJ2-7 | TRBV19 | - | TGTGCCAGCAAGAGGGCAGGGGGTAGAGAGCAGTACTTC | CASKRAGGREQYF
TRBD1 | TRBJ2-7 | TRBV9 | - | TGTGCCAGCAGCGCATCGGGACAGGCAACCTACGAGCAGTACTTC | CASSASGQATYEQYF
TRBD2 | TRBJ2-5 | TRBV5-1 | - | TGCGCCAGCAGCTCCGTAGCGGGAGGAGAGACCCAGTACTTC | CASSSVAGGETQYF
TRBD2 | TRBJ2-5 | TRBV11-2 | - | TGTGCCAGCAGCTTAGCCGGGGGACTAGCGGGAGAAGGGGAGACCCAGTACTTC | CASSLAGGLAGEGETQYF
TRBD1 | TRBJ1-5 | TRBV7-8 | - | TGTGCCAGCAGCTTAGCGCCGGGACAGGGGGCTCAGCCCCAGCATTTT | CASSLAPGQGAQPQHF
- | TRBJ2-1 | TRBV6-6 | - | TGTGCCAGCAGTTACGGGCTCTACAATGAGCAGTTCTTC | CASSYGLYNEQFF
TRBD2 | TRBJ2-1 | TRBV7-3 | - | TGTGCCAGCAGCTTAACTCTAGAGCGGGAGGAGTTCTTC | CASSLTLEREEFF
TRBD1 | TRBJ1-2 | TRBV5-1 | - | TGCGCCAGCAGCGGGGGACAGGGGGCTAATAACTATGGCTACACCTTC | CASSGGQGANNYGYTF
TRBD1 | TRBJ1-2 | TRBV15 | - | TGTGCCACCAGCAGCACGGGACAGCCTAACTATGGCTACACCTTC | CATSSTGQPNYGYTF
TRBD1 | TRBJ2-5 | TRBV9 | - | TGTGCCAGCAGCGTAGTTTCTTGGGGGACAGGGTCGCCCAAAGAGACCCAGTACTTC | CASSVVSWGTGSPKETQYF
- | TRBJ1-1 | TRBV12-3/TRBV12-4 | - | TGTGCCAGCAGTAGAACAGAAAACACTGAAGCTTTCTTT | CASSRTENTEAFF
TRBD2 | TRBJ2-1 | TRBV7-8 | large | TGTGCCAGCAGCTTAGTGGGTAGCGGGACCGCTGACAATGAGCAGTTCTTC | CASSLVGSGTADNEQFF
- | TRBJ1-1 | TRBV6-5 | - | TGTGCCAGCAGACTCAACAGGGAGAACACTGAAGCTTTCTTT | CASRLNRENTEAFF
TRBD1 | TRBJ2-2 | TRBV19 | - | TGTGCCAGTCAGCGACAGGGCCAGAACACCGGGGAGCTGTTTTTT | CASQRQGQNTGELFF
TRBD1 | TRBJ2-7 | TRBV5-1 | - | TGCGCCAGCAGCCCGCGACAGGGGCCAGGCCAAAAAGGCGAGCAGTACTTC | CASSPRQGPGQKGEQYF
TRBD2 | TRBJ2-2 | TRBV5-8 | - | TGTGCCAGCAGCGGATGGCAGCGGGAGGGCCGTCCGTCGAACACCGGGGAGCTGTTTTTT | CASSGWQREGRPSNTGELFF
- | TRBJ1-4 | TRBV5-1 | - | TGCGCCAGCAGCTCGAACGGGGGCCGGGGGGGTGAAAAACTGTTTTTT | CASSSNGGRGGEKLFF
TRBD2 | TRBJ2-1 | TRBV7-9 | - | TGTGCCAGCAGCTCCGGGACTAGCGGGAGAGGTGAGCAGTTCTTC | CASSSGTSGRGEQFF
TRBD2 | TRBJ2-7 | TRBV11-3 | - | TGTGCCAGCAGCTTAGGAGGACTAGCGACCCACGAGCAGTACTTC | CASSLGGLATHEQYF
TRBD1 | TRBJ2-5 | TRBV3-1/TRBV3-2 | - | TGTGCCAGCAGCCAGGGACAGTTTCCAGAGACCCAGTACTTC | CASSQGQFPETQYF
- | TRBJ2-5 | TRBV2 | - | TGTGCCAGCGCTGAGACAGGAATAAAAGAGACCCAGTACTTC | CASAETGIKETQYF
- | TRBJ2-1 | TRBV5-4 | - | TGTGCCAGTACCCGTATAGCGGCCTCCTACAATGAGCAGTTCTTC | CASTRIAASYNEQFF
TRBD2 | TRBJ2-7 | TRBV9 | few | TGTGCCAGCAGCCCTGGGACTAGCGGGACATACTCCTACGAGCAGTACTTC | CASSPGTSGTYSYEQYF
TRBD1 | TRBJ1-1 | TRBV19 | few | TGTGCCAGTAGTTCAGGACAGGGCCTTGCTGAAGCTTTCTTT | CASSSGQGLAEAFF
TRBD1 | TRBJ1-4 | TRBV6-5 | - | TGTGCCAGCAGTTGGACAGGGAGGGAAAAACTGTTTTTT | CASSWTGREKLFF